A single sample is the source of the 31 T cell receptor beta chains below, sequenced in a study of blood T cell repertoires in COVID-19. TCRdb's copy holds only in-frame clones and misses some; the assay was immunoSEQ multiplex PCR. The sample shows about 210,000 clones, roughly 86% of them seen only once. Sequencing was performed on peripheral blood. These receptor sequences come from a woman aged 50 to 60 with active or convalescent COVID-19.

This clone showed up just once. V is TRBV19 and J is TRBJ1-6; D not certain. V was clipped by 5 bases and J by 7 bases, with 15 bases between them. This CDR3 region has 15 residues. Germline CDR1 reads LNHDA; CDR2 reads SQIVND (reference sequence). The CDR3 DNA reads TGTGCCAGTAGTCCCCCCTTTCGCGGAAATTCACCCCTCCACTTT. This sequence encodes CASSPPFRGNSPLHF. The full variable domain, in which reference TRBV19 and TRBJ1-6 provide the parts outside the CDR3, is DGGITQSPKYLFRKEGQNVTLSCEQNLNHDAMYWYRQDPGQGLRLIYYSQIVNDFQKGDIAEGYSVSREKKESFPLTVTSAQKNPTAFYLCASSPPFRGNSPLHFGNGTRLTVT.

This chain uses TRBV5-1 with TRBJ1-5; TRBD1 matches 8 bases. Trimming at V came to 4 bases and at J to 2 bases, leaving 5 bases not matched to a gene. The length of the CDR3 is 15 residues. The germline CDR1 and CDR2 sequences are SGHRS and YFSETQ. The CDR3 bases are TGCGCCAGCAGCCTGACAGGGGAGGGCAATCAGCCCCAGCATTTT. Translating gives CASSLTGEGNQPQHF.

The J gene is TRBJ1-3, the V gene TRBV28, with TRBD1 identical over 10 bases. The CDR3 consists of 16 residues. Per germline, CDR1 MDHEN and CDR2 SYDVKM. The V and J ends lost 5 bases and 4 bases, in that order; junction bases with no gene match: 8. CDR3 region: CASSTRQGAAGNTIYF. As DNA, the CDR3 is TGTGCCAGCAGTACCCGACAGGGGGCGGCCGGAAACACCATATATTTT.

A word on this clone: This CDR3 is also generated by other DNA sequences in the sample. J is TRBJ1-2 and V is TRBV28; D is unclear. Germline CDR1 MDHEN, CDR2 SYDVKM. The CDR3 runs 13 residues. Trimming took 2 bases from V and 4 from J, leaving 8 bases between them. Here the CDR3 reads CASSLRRSYGYTF. CDR3 DNA: TGTGCCAGCAGTTTACGGCGGAGCTATGGCTACACCTTC.

This clone was observed once. The V call is TRBV7-9, the J call TRBJ1-5; no reliable D call. Germline loops: CDR1 SEHNR, CDR2 FQNEAQ (reference sequence). Trimming shortened V by 5 bases and J by 1 base, and 9 bases separated the two germline ends. The CDR3 contains 14 residues. The CDR3 DNA reads TGTGCCAGCAGCAGTGACAAAAGCAATCAGCCCCAGCATTTT. Translation: CASSSDKSNQPQHF.

This clone was recorded once. The genes are TRBV28 and TRBJ2-2, with 7 bases identical to TRBD1. The germline gives CDR1 MDHEN, CDR2 SYDVKM. The V segment lost 6 bases and the J segment 2 bases; nucleotides outside the gene matches: 9. The CDR3 runs to 16 residues. DNA for the CDR3: TGTGCCAGCAGACTAACAGGGGCTGTAAACACCGGGGAGCTGTTTTTT. Its translation: CASRLTGAVNTGELFF.

The chain is built from TRBV11-2 and TRBJ2-3; no reliable D call. The CDR3 contains 14 residues. The V gene lost 1 base and the J gene lost 6 bases, with 11 bases spanning the gap. Per the germline V gene, CDR1 is SGHAT and CDR2 is FQNNGV. The CDR3 here is CASSLGAAADTQYF. The CDR3 DNA sequence: TGTGCCAGCAGCTTAGGGGCAGCAGCCGATACGCAGTATTTT.

The genes are TRBV7-9 and TRBJ1-1, with a tentative D call TRBD1 (5 bases). The germline CDR1 and CDR2 sequences are SEHNR and FQNEAQ (reference sequence). The V end was cut by 5 bases, the J end by 1 base, with 17 bases between. The CDR3 extends over 16 amino acids. CDR3 in amino acids: CASSPTSGRENTEAFF. CDR3 coding DNA: TGTGCCAGCAGCCCCACGTCGGGCAGGGAGAACACTGAAGCTTTCTTT.

The gene calls are TRBV11-3 and TRBJ1-3; 7 positions agree with TRBD1. V shed 5 bases and J 0 bases; nucleotides not matched to a gene: 4. This CDR3 has 15 amino acids. CDR1 and CDR2 (germline): SGHNT, YENEEA. The CDR3 DNA reads TGTGCCAGCAGCCCTCGACAGGGCTCTGGAAACACCATATATTTT. Protein product: CASSPRQGSGNTIYF.

The DNA of the CDR3 is TGCGCCAGCAGCCAAGAGATCCCCGCCAGGGCCCTTGGAAACACCATATATTTT. Protein: CASSQEIPARALGNTIYF. The chain uses TRBV4-1 and TRBJ1-3, with a possible D match to TRBD1 (5 bases). The CDR3 has 18 amino acids. The V gene's germline CDR1 is MGHRA and CDR2 YSYEKL. V lost 0 bases, J lost 3 bases, and 18 bases lay in between.

This sequence joins TRBV5-5 and TRBJ1-2, with TRBD1 as a possible D gene (5 bases). Trimming cost V 6 bases and J 4 bases, with 16 bases left between them. The CDR3 is made up of 14 amino acids. The germline V gene encodes CDR1 SGHKS and CDR2 YYEKEE (reference sequence). DNA for the CDR3: TGTGCCAGCACAAGCGGGGGTGGGAGCTATGGCTACACCTTC. Translating gives CASTSGGGSYGYTF.

This clone has a handful of counts. The chain recombines TRBV15 with TRBJ1-5, with D possibly TRBD1 on 5 matching bases. This CDR3 is built from 16 residues. Trimming shortened V by 3 bases and J by 5 bases, and 17 bases separated the two germline ends. Germline-derived CDR1 and CDR2 are LNHNV and YYDKDF (reference sequence). CDR3 amino acids: CATSRGDSDSDQPQHF. The CDR3 DNA follows: TGTGCCACCAGCAGGGGTGACAGTGACTCCGATCAGCCCCAGCATTTT. Using reference TRBV15 and TRBJ1-5 for the parts outside the CDR3, the full variable domain is DAMVIQNPRYQVTQFGKPVTLSCSQTLNHNVMYWYQQKSSQAPKLLFHYYDKDFNNEADTPDNFQSRRPNTSFCFLDIRSPGLGDTAMYLCATSRGDSDSDQPQHFGDGTRLSIL.

The rearrangement joins TRBV29-1 to TRBJ1-1, with 10 bases fitting TRBD1. J lost 0 bases, V lost 4 bases, and 5 bases had no gene match. Germline-derived CDR1 and CDR2 are SQVTM and ANQGSEA. The CDR3 has 15 amino acids. In DNA, the CDR3 is TGCAGCGTTGGGACAGGGGGTGTCATGAACACTGAAGCTTTCTTT. Translated: CSVGTGGVMNTEAFF.

The chain carries TRBV28 and TRBJ1-6; 7 bases align to TRBD1. The CDR3 is 15 amino acids. The J segment lost 7 bases and the V segment lost 5 bases, leaving 8 bases of the junction unmatched. Germline V gene data show CDR1 as MDHEN and CDR2 as SYDVKM. CDR3 bases: TGTGCCAGCAGTCCCCCGGGACAGCGGAATTCACCCCTCCACTTT. Protein sequence: CASSPPGQRNSPLHF.

This rearrangement joins TRBV4-1 to TRBJ1-2, with 10 bases aligning to TRBD1. Germline loops: CDR1 MGHRA, CDR2 YSYEKL. The V and J ends lost 7 bases and 5 bases, in that order; junction bases with no gene match: 10. The CDR3 sequence is 15 residues long. In DNA, the CDR3 is TGCGCCAGCAACAACCCCGGGACAGGGGATTATGGCTACACCTTC. Translated, it gives CASNNPGTGDYGYTF.

This rearrangement joins TRBV7-3 to TRBJ2-1, with a possible D match to TRBD2 (5 bases). CDR1 is SGHTA, CDR2 FQGTGA, per germline. There are 13 residues in the CDR3. Trimming shortened V by 5 bases and J by 4 bases, and 9 bases separated the two germline ends. The CDR3 DNA reads as TGTGCCAGCAGCCAGGACTCTTACAATGAGCAGTTCTTC. This encodes CASSQDSYNEQFF.

This chain links TRBV6-6 with TRBJ2-7; 9 positions match TRBD1. Losses at the gene ends were 6 bases for V and 6 bases for J; bases not matched to a gene: 12. Germline-derived CDR1 and CDR2 are MNHNY and SVGAGI (reference sequence). There are 15 residues in the CDR3. The CDR3 is CASRNTGTGLGEQYF. The CDR3, as DNA: TGTGCCAGCAGAAACACCGGGACAGGGCTAGGCGAGCAGTACTTC.

The chain carries TRBV28 and TRBJ1-1; 7 bases fit TRBD1. Germline CDR1 MDHEN, CDR2 SYDVKM. CDR3 size: 16 residues. V shed 4 bases and J 4 bases; nucleotides not matched to a gene: 12. CDR3 sequence (DNA): TGTGCCAGCAGTTCACGGTCGACAGGGATCGGCACTGAAGCTTTCTTT. Amino acid sequence: CASSSRSTGIGTEAFF. The complete variable domain, with remaining parts taken from reference TRBV28 and TRBJ1-1, reads DVKVTQSSRYLVKRTGEKVFLECVQDMDHENMFWYRQDPGLGLRLIYFSYDVKMKEKGDIPEGYSVSREKKERFSLILESASTNQTSMYLCASSSRSTGIGTEAFFGQGTRLTVV.

This clone occurred once. The V and J genes are TRBV15 and TRBJ2-5; no reliable D call. The germline V and J ends were trimmed by 5 bases and 0 bases, with 7 bases remaining between them. Germline V gene data show CDR1 as LNHNV and CDR2 as YYDKDF (reference sequence). The CDR3 is made up of 13 amino acids. The CDR3 region is CATSSPDQETQYF. In nucleotides, the CDR3 is TGTGCCACCAGCTCCCCAGACCAAGAGACCCAGTACTTC.

The rearrangement uses TRBV28 and TRBJ1-1; D unclear. The V gene lost 2 bases and the J gene lost 1 base, with 5 bases spanning the gap. This CDR3 comprises 13 residues. Germline CDR1 reads MDHEN; CDR2 reads SYDVKM. The CDR3 DNA follows: TGTGCCAGCAGTTTAGGGAGGAACACTGAAGCTTTCTTT. Protein sequence: CASSLGRNTEAFF. The complete variable domain, with remaining parts taken from reference TRBV28 and TRBJ1-1, reads DVKVTQSSRYLVKRTGEKVFLECVQDMDHENMFWYRQDPGLGLRLIYFSYDVKMKEKGDIPEGYSVSREKKERFSLILESASTNQTSMYLCASSLGRNTEAFFGQGTRLTVV.

This clone showed up just a few times. The sample holds other DNA sequences that translate to the same CDR3. The chain combines TRBV3-1 (or the pseudogene TRBV3-2) with TRBJ1-5; 7 bases agree with TRBD1. The CDR3 extends over 15 amino acids. Trimming removed 1 base from V and 2 bases from J; junction bases left unmatched: 2. CDR1 is LGHDT, CDR2 YNNKEL, per germline (reference sequence). CDR3 DNA: TGTGCCAGCAGCCAAGGACAGGGTGGCAATCAGCCCCAGCATTTT. Translating it yields CASSQGQGGNQPQHF.

This rearrangement joins TRBV6-2 or TRBV6-3 to TRBJ1-6; D remains unclear. CDR3 size: 12 residues. Germline loops: CDR1 MNHEY, CDR2 SVGEGT. The V gene lost 4 bases and the J gene lost 7 bases, with 5 bases spanning the gap. Here the CDR3 reads CASSWRNSPLHF. Written as DNA, the CDR3 is TGTGCCAGCAGTTGGAGAAATTCACCCCTCCACTTT.

V is TRBV2 and J is TRBJ2-1, with TRBD2 matching 8 bases. The CDR3 is 13 residues long. V was clipped by 10 bases and J by 2 bases; unmatched bases: 4. CDR1 is SNHLY and CDR2 is FYNNEI in the germline V gene. CDR3 in amino acids: CATPGGPYNEQFF. The DNA of the CDR3 is TGTGCCACGCCGGGGGGGCCCTACAATGAGCAGTTCTTC.

The chain employs TRBV6-5 and TRBJ2-1; D is ambiguous. Between the trimmed V and J ends, which lost 5 bases and 4 bases, there was a span of 9 bases. Germline CDR1 reads MNHEY; CDR2 reads SVGAGI. The CDR3 runs to 13 residues. In DNA form, the CDR3 reads TGTGCCAGCAGTCCGACACAATACAATGAGCAGTTCTTC. Translating it yields CASSPTQYNEQFF.

This chain uses TRBV6-4 with TRBJ2-1; 7 nucleotides line up with TRBD2. V was pared by 9 bases and J by 2 bases, with 10 bases of the junction left unmatched. Germline assignment: CDR1 MRHNA and CDR2 SNTAGT. CDR3 length: 15 residues. The CDR3 spells CASARSGEPYNEQFF. DNA of the CDR3: TGTGCCAGTGCGCGAAGCGGGGAACCCTACAATGAGCAGTTCTTC.

V and J are TRBV6-6 and TRBJ1-1, with 10 bases lining up with TRBD1. The CDR3 contains 17 residues. V lost 7 bases and J lost 0; bases outside the gene matches: 11. Germline CDR1 is MNHNY and CDR2 is SVGAGI (reference sequence). In nucleotides, the CDR3 is TGTGCCAGCATTCGGGACAGGGGAAGAGTGATGAACACTGAAGCTTTCTTT. Its translation: CASIRDRGRVMNTEAFF.

The chain's CDR3 is CASQTAGARSNEQFF. For the CDR3, the DNA is TGTGCCAGCCAGACCGCGGGGGCGCGTAGTAATGAGCAGTTCTTC. The V gene is TRBV7-9, the J gene TRBJ2-1, with a possible D match to TRBD2 (7 bases). The ends were cut back, 8 bases at V and 7 bases at J, with 21 bases in the middle. CDR1 and CDR2 (germline): SEHNR, FQNEAQ (reference sequence). The CDR3 contains 15 residues.

V and J are TRBV11-2 and TRBJ2-5; the match to TRBD1 covers 7 bases. This CDR3 spans 15 amino acids. Germline CDR1 reads SGHAT; CDR2 reads FQNNGV. J was trimmed by 1 base and V by 2 bases; bases with no gene match: 4. The CDR3 DNA follows: TGTGCCAGCAGCTTATCGGGACAGACCCAAGAGACCCAGTACTTC. Translated: CASSLSGQTQETQYF.

This clone was seen once. The chain carries TRBV15 and TRBJ2-3; D remains unclear. CDR3 length: 15 residues. Germline V gives CDR1 LNHNV, CDR2 YYDKDF (reference sequence). V shed 1 base and J shed 0 bases, with 8 bases lying between them. In DNA, the CDR3 is TGTGCCACCAGCAGAGCGGCGGATAGCACAGATACGCAGTATTTT. It specifies CATSRAADSTDTQYF.

The chain uses TRBV7-6 and TRBJ1-2; 9 bases are shared with TRBD1. This CDR3 has 16 amino acids. Trimming at V came to 3 bases and at J to 8 bases, leaving 13 bases not matched to a gene. The germline V gene has CDR1 SGHVS and CDR2 FNYEAQ. The CDR3, as DNA: TGTGCCAGCAGCTTCAGGTCGGGACAGGGAGACGGCGGCTACACCTTC. It codes for CASSFRSGQGDGGYTF.

The chain links TRBV6-2 or TRBV6-3 to TRBJ2-1; the D is unclear. Per germline, CDR1 MNHEY and CDR2 SVGEGT. The CDR3 sequence is 14 residues long. V was cut by 3 bases and J by 1 base, with 7 bases left in between. The CDR3 sequence: CASSYLVSYNEQFF. Here the CDR3 DNA reads TGTGCCAGCAGTTATCTAGTATCCTACAATGAGCAGTTCTTC.